One and the same sample provided the 18 T cell receptor beta chains below, sequenced in a study of T-cell reconstitution after alpha-beta-depleted transplantation in children. Unique molecular identifiers were incorporated during preparation of the TCRbeta library. TCRdb analysed the PCR reads with MiXCR anew, one entry per CDR3 protein. Of 200,000 to 250,000 distinct CDR3 sequences in the sample, around 9.9% were seen once. The specimen was PBMCs, collected before TCRalphabeta/CD19-depleted stem cell transplant. These receptors all stem from a child younger than two with acute myeloid leukemia, due to receive a stem cell transplant.

This clonotype was found many times. The chain links TRBV5-1 to TRBJ2-7, with 8 bases fitting TRBD2. The junction had 7 bases not matched to a gene; V was cut back by 0 bases and J by 2 bases. CDR3 length: 16 residues. Germline CDR1 reads SGHRS; CDR2 reads YFSETQ. DNA for the CDR3: TGCGCCAGCAGCTTGGCCGGCACTAGCGGTGCCTACGAGCAGTACTTC. This sequence encodes CASSLAGTSGAYEQYF.

This clonotype was counted many times. This sequence joins TRBV20-1 and TRBJ2-1; 7 bases agree with TRBD2. This CDR3 is built from 13 residues. Trimming at V came to 6 bases and at J to 8 bases, leaving 10 bases not matched to a gene. Germline-derived CDR1 and CDR2 are DFQATT and SNEGSKA (reference sequence). The CDR3 protein is CSAPARGTDEQFF. CDR3 in DNA: TGCAGTGCCCCCGCGCGGGGGACCGATGAGCAGTTCTTC.

This clonotype has at least ten counts. The genes are TRBV18 and TRBJ2-7; D is undetermined. Looked up from germline, CDR1 is KGHSH and CDR2 is LQKENI. V gave up 6 bases and J gave up 2 bases, with 11 bases separating them. This CDR3 contains 13 residues. The CDR3 loop is CASSARGTYEQYF. The DNA of the CDR3 is TGTGCCAGCTCGGCGAGAGGAACCTACGAGCAGTACTTC.

This clonotype was picked up many times. This chain links TRBV10-3 with TRBJ2-3, with D perhaps assigned TRBD1 or TRBD2 (5 bases each). This CDR3 is built from 15 residues. Germline V gene lookup returns CDR1 ENHRY and CDR2 SYGVKD. V gave up 5 bases and J gave up 4 bases, with 16 bases separating them. The CDR3 loop is CAISRDRTSADTQYF. Here the CDR3 DNA reads TGTGCCATCAGTAGGGACCGAACGAGTGCAGATACGCAGTATTTT.

There are many counts of this clonotype. This chain joins TRBV18 and TRBJ2-2; a possible D gene is TRBD1 (5 bases). This CDR3 spans 16 amino acids. In germline, CDR1 is KGHSH, CDR2 LQKENI. V lost 3 bases and J 0 bases, leaving 11 bases between the germline ends. The CDR3: CASSPPGFANTGELFF. The CDR3 region has the DNA TGTGCCAGCTCACCCCCAGGGTTCGCGAACACCGGGGAGCTGTTTTTT. The full variable domain, with the rest looked up from reference TRBV18 and TRBJ2-2, is NAGVMQNPRHLVRRRGQEARLRCSPMKGHSHVYWYRQLPEEGLKFMVYLQKENIIDESGMPKERFSAEFPKEGPSILRIQQVVRGDSAAYFCASSPPGFANTGELFFGEGSRLTVL.

This clonotype was seen repeatedly, ten times or more. The V and J genes are TRBV28 and TRBJ2-7; 9 bases are a match to TRBD1. After removal of 5 bases from V and 3 bases from J, the junction contained 5 bases not matched to a gene. The V gene's germline CDR1 is MDHEN and CDR2 SYDVKM. This CDR3 is 14 amino acids long. This CDR3 is CASSTGQGFYEQYF. The CDR3 bases are TGTGCCAGCAGTACGGGACAGGGTTTCTACGAGCAGTACTTC.

There are many counts of this clonotype. V gene TRBV5-5 combines with J gene TRBJ2-5; D is unclear. Germline loops: CDR1 SGHKS, CDR2 YYEKEE (reference sequence). V shed 0 bases and J shed 0 bases, with 9 bases lying between them. This CDR3 has 15 residues. The CDR3 sequence: CASSLEGYHQETQYF. CDR3 in DNA: TGTGCCAGCAGCTTGGAGGGATATCACCAAGAGACCCAGTACTTC.

This clonotype was recorded a few times. The chain is built from TRBV7-3 and TRBJ2-3; possibly TRBD2 for D (6 bases). The CDR3 sequence is 14 residues long. Deletions cut 4 bases from V and 5 bases from J, with 13 bases between. The germline V gene has CDR1 SGHTA and CDR2 FQGTGA. The CDR3 sequence is CASSSTSEIDTQYF. The CDR3 DNA follows: TGTGCCAGCAGCTCGACTAGTGAGATAGATACGCAGTATTTT. The whole variable domain, filled in from reference TRBV7-3 and TRBJ2-3, reads GAGVSQTPSNKVTEKGKYVELRCDPISGHTALYWYRQSLGQGPEFLIYFQGTGAADDSGLPNDRFFAVRPEGSVSTLKIQRTERGDSAVYLCASSSTSEIDTQYFGPGTRLTVL.

This clonotype occurred many times. CDR3: CASGQGPMETQYF. CDR3 in DNA: TGTGCCAGTGGACAGGGTCCGATGGAGACCCAGTACTTC. The gene calls are TRBV9 and TRBJ2-5; TRBD1 agrees at 8 bases. Germline CDR1 and CDR2: SGDLS and YYNGEE. This CDR3 has 13 amino acids. The junction had 8 bases not matched to a gene; V was cut back by 8 bases and J by 5 bases.

This clonotype occurred many times. CDR3: CSVATGETQYF. The CDR3 nucleotides read TGCAGCGTTGCGACCGGGGAGACCCAGTACTTC. V usage is TRBV29-1 and J usage is TRBJ2-5; D remains ambiguous. The CDR3 is made up of 11 amino acids. In germline, CDR1 is SQVTM, CDR2 ANQGSEA. The V and J ends lost 4 bases and 5 bases respectively, with 8 bases between them. The full variable domain, with the rest looked up from reference TRBV29-1 and TRBJ2-5, is SAVISQKPSRDICQRGTSLTIQCQVDSQVTMMFWYRQQPGQSLTLIATANQGSEATYESGFVIDKFPISRPNLTFSTLTVSNMSPEDSSIYLCSVATGETQYFGPGTRLLVL.

This clonotype was counted at least ten times. This chain uses TRBV23-1 with TRBJ1-6; D might be TRBD1 (6 bases). TRBV23-1 is treated as an ORF (open reading frame) with a function not yet certain. The CDR3 totals 15 residues. Trimming removed 2 bases at V and 9 bases at J, with 14 bases between. CDR3 in DNA: TGCGCCAGCAGTCAAGTGGCAGGGGCAGGTTCACCCCTCCACTTT. This codes for CASSQVAGAGSPLHF.

This clonotype was counted ten times or more. The gene calls are TRBV12-3 or TRBV12-4 and TRBJ2-7; possible D gene TRBD2, 6 bases. The CDR3 consists of 15 residues. The V gene lost 5 bases and the J gene lost 7 bases, with 21 bases spanning the gap. The CDR3 region is CASSPGSKGTREQYF. The CDR3 nucleotides are TGTGCCAGCAGTCCCGGGAGTAAAGGGACTCGGGAGCAGTACTTC.

This clonotype was counted ten times or more. The CDR3 reads CASTLGDRANTEAFF. Here the CDR3 DNA reads TGTGCCAGCACCCTTGGGGACAGGGCGAACACTGAAGCTTTCTTT. The chain joins TRBV7-9 to TRBJ1-1; TRBD1 agrees at 9 bases. The CDR3 spans 15 residues. Losses at the gene ends were 7 bases for V and 1 base for J; bases not matched to a gene: 7. The germline CDR1 and CDR2 sequences are SEHNR and FQNEAQ (reference sequence).

Ten or more counts support this clonotype. The chain links TRBV5-1 to TRBJ2-7; D uncertain. The V and J ends lost 6 bases and 2 bases respectively, with 15 bases between them. The germline CDR1 and CDR2 sequences are SGHRS and YFSETQ. This CDR3 has 14 residues. The chain's CDR3 is CASNDRDSTYEQYF. The CDR3 DNA reads as TGCGCCAGCAACGATAGAGACTCAACCTACGAGCAGTACTTC.

Points on this clonotype: A single base separates this from a much larger clone, so it may be a read error. The chain uses TRBV12-3 or TRBV12-4 and TRBJ1-2; no firm D call. This CDR3 is 13 amino acids long. Trimming took 3 bases from V and 6 from J, leaving 11 bases between them. CDR3 DNA sequence: TGTGCCAGCAGTTTGGGGTGGACGGATGGCTACACCTTC. It encodes CASSLGWTDGYTF.

This clonotype appeared a few times. The chain employs TRBV11-3 and TRBJ2-7; TRBD2 might be the D (5 bases). V shed 3 bases and J shed 7 bases, with 13 bases lying between them. CDR1 SGHNT and CDR2 YENEEA come from the germline V gene. CDR3 length: 13 amino acids. CDR3 in amino acids: CASSFRGFGEQYF. DNA of the CDR3: TGTGCCAGCAGCTTTCGGGGATTTGGGGAGCAGTACTTC.

This clonotype showed up many times. This chain links TRBV20-1 with TRBJ2-3; D gene uncertain. This CDR3 spans 13 amino acids. CDR1 is DFQATT, CDR2 SNEGSKA, per germline (reference sequence). The germline V and J ends were trimmed by 6 bases and 3 bases, with 13 bases remaining between them. Here the CDR3 DNA reads TGCAGTGCCCTAAGGGCGGATACAGATACGCAGTATTTT. It codes for CSALRADTDTQYF.

This sequence joins TRBV12-1 and TRBJ2-7; the D call in the table, TRBD1, was not verified against the DNA. TRBV12-1 is given as a pseudogene. The CDR3 sequence is 14 residues long. This CDR3 reads CAISSGTGNYEQYF. The CDR3 coding sequence is TGTGCCATCAGCTCTGGGACAGGGAACTACGAGCAGTACTTC.